The 3 T cell receptor beta chains presented below share a single source sample, sequenced in a study of regulatory T cells in long-lasting Graves disease. Time point given: persistent/refractory GD, antithyroid drugs over 5 years with positive TRAb. PBMC RNA was the source of the TCR library. Libraries of TCR beta came from iRepertoire HTBI primers plus Arm-PCR of CDR3 regions. From the multiplex PCR reads, TCRdb called clonotypes with MiXCR, one entry per CDR3 protein. Of a few hundred thousand distinct CDR3 sequences in the sample, 20% to 30% are singletons; the top ten hold over 25%. The sequencing used peripheral blood mononuclear cells (PBMCs), collected when the disease was refractory, from a patient treated with antithyroid drugs. The receptor source for this set is a female donor with Graves disease.

This chain connects TRBV30 to TRBJ1-5; tentatively, D is TRBD1 (6 bases). CDR3 size: 13 residues. Germline loops: CDR1 GTSNPN, CDR2 SVGIG (reference sequence). The V and J ends lost 0 bases and 7 bases respectively, with 10 bases between them. The CDR3 region has the DNA TGTGCCTGGAGTGTCGGGCAGGGGCAGCCCCAGCATTTT. Translated, it gives CAWSVGQGQPQHF. Filled out from reference TRBV30 and TRBJ1-5, the complete variable domain reads SQTIHQWPATLVQPVGSPLSLECTVEGTSNPNLYWYRQAAGRGLQLLFYSVGIGQISSEVPQNLSASRPQDRQFILSSKKLLLSDSGFYLCAWSVGQGQPQHFGDGTRLSIL.

This clonotype occurred many times. The chain couples TRBV6-1 to TRBJ1-1; D is possibly TRBD1 (5 bases). Germline V gives CDR1 MNHNS, CDR2 SASEGT. The CDR3 spans 15 residues. The V end lost 3 bases, the J end lost 4 bases, and 15 bases lay between the germline ends. For the CDR3, the DNA is TGTGCCAGCAGTGAGCTTCAGGGATCCGGCACTGAAGCTTTCTTT. Translated, it gives CASSELQGSGTEAFF.

There are many counts of this clonotype. The chain uses TRBV2 and TRBJ2-7; D unresolved. V lost 2 bases, J lost 6 bases, and 5 bases lay in between. The germline CDR1 and CDR2 sequences are SNHLY and FYNNEI. The CDR3 loop spans 11 amino acids. The DNA of the CDR3 is TGTGCCAGCAGTGAAACGGCCGAGCAGTACTTC. This codes for CASSETAEQYF.